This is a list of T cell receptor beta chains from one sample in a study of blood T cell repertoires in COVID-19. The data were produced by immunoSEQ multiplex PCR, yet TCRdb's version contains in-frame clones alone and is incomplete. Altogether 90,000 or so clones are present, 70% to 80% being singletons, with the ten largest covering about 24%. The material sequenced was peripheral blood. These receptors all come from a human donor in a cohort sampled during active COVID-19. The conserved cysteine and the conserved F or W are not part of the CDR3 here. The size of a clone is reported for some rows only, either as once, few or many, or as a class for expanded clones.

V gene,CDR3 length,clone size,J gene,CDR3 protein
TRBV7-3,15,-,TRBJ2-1,ASSSFPGTHEYNEQF
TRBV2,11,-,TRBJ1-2,ASNGNVGGEHT
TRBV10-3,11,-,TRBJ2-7,AIRGTGPYEQY
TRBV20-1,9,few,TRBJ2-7,SASGINEQY
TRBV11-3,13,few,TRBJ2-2,ASSSPTTGSGELF
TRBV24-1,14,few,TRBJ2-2,ATSDLEGGVTGELF
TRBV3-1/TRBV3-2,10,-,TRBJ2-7,ASSQDPYKQY
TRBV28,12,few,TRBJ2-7,ASSSDRTSYEQY
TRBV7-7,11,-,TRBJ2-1,ASSTDRGDEQF
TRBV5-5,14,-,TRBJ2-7,ASSPLGGLSSYEQY
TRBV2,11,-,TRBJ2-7,ATTQHRDNEQY
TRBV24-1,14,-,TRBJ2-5,ATSEGTSGDGETQY
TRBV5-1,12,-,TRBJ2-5,ASSLGQPVGTQY
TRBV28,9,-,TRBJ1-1,ASRYRGTAF
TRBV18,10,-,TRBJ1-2,ASSPTVDGYT
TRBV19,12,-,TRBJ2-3,ASSPGTGPPHTD
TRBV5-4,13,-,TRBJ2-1,ASSSRDRGSNEQF
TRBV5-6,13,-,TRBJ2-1,ASILVGEGLYEQF
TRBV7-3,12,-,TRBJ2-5,ASSATGPGETQY
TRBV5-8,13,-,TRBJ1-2,ASSLLHLYNYGYT
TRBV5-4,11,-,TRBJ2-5,ASSLGSQETQY
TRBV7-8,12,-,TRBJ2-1,ASSLHPAGGWQF
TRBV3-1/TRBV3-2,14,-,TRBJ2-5,ASSQEALADQETQY
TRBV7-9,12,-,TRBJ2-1,ASSPERGSSEQF
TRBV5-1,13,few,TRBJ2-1,ASSLEAGGLNEQF
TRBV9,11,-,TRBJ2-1,ASSPSYWDEQF
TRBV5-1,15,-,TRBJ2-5,ASSLLAGMVGQETQY
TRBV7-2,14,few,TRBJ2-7,ASSLLSGLHSYEQY